These T cell receptor beta chains were read from a single sample in a study of T cell responses to AZD1222 COVID-19 vaccine. Profiling relied on immunoSEQ multiplex PCR, and the TCRdb table lists in-frame clones only, not all of them. The sample lists 100,000 to 150,000 clones; roughly 87% were seen once. This specimen consisted of peripheral blood, obtained on day 0 of AZD1222 vaccination. The receptors originated from an adult in good health. The CDR3 runs from the conserved cysteine through the conserved F or W. The order of the fields is CDR3 DNA, CDR3 protein, J gene, V gene, clone size, D gene. A D gene is named only where the DNA matches it firmly. Some rows mark clone size as missing; the rest say once, few, many or name a class of expanded clone.

DNA: TGTGCCATGAAGACCACAGATACGCAGTATTTT
CDR3: CAMKTTDTQYF
J: TRBJ2-3
V: TRBV12-3/TRBV12-4
size: NA
D: NA

DNA: TGTGCCAGCAGTGACGGAAACAACAGGGCCTCTAACTATGGCTACACCTTC
CDR3: CASSDGNNRASNYGYTF
J: TRBJ1-2
V: TRBV9
size: NA
D: NA

DNA: TGTGCCAGTAGTCACACAGGGGTTAAGTATGGCTACACCTTC
CDR3: CASSHTGVKYGYTF
J: TRBJ1-2
V: TRBV19
size: NA
D: TRBD1

DNA: TGTGCCAGCAGCCTCCAACAGGGGGGCGCGGAGACCCAGTACTTC
CDR3: CASSLQQGGAETQYF
J: TRBJ2-5
V: TRBV5-4
size: NA
D: TRBD1

DNA: TGTGCCAGCAGTGTCCGGTGGACAGGGGTTTGGTTCGAGCAGTACTTC
CDR3: CASSVRWTGVWFEQYF
J: TRBJ2-7
V: TRBV6-1
size: NA
D: TRBD1

DNA: TGTGCCACCAGTGATTTCTCCCAGGGGAGCGACGAGCAGTACTTC
CDR3: CATSDFSQGSDEQYF
J: TRBJ2-7
V: TRBV24-1
size: NA
D: NA

DNA: TGCAGCGTTGCGGCTAGCGGTGCCCTTACGCAGTATTTT
CDR3: CSVAASGALTQYF
J: TRBJ2-3
V: TRBV29-1
size: NA
D: TRBD2

DNA: TGTGCCTGGAGTGTCGGGACAGGGCTTTTAGAGCAGTACTTC
CDR3: CAWSVGTGLLEQYF
J: TRBJ2-7
V: TRBV30
size: few
D: TRBD1

DNA: TGTGCTAGTGGTTTGGTGGGCACTGAAGCTTTCTTT
CDR3: CASGLVGTEAFF
J: TRBJ1-1
V: TRBV12-5
size: NA
D: NA

DNA: TGCGCCAGCAGATCCGGGACAGGGGACACCGGGGAGCTGTTTTTT
CDR3: CASRSGTGDTGELFF
J: TRBJ2-2
V: TRBV5-1
size: NA
D: TRBD1

DNA: TGTGCCAGTAGTGGATCAAATTCACCCCTCCACTTT
CDR3: CASSGSNSPLHF
J: TRBJ1-6
V: TRBV19
size: NA
D: NA

DNA: TGTGCTAGTGGTCCAGCGGGACAGTCAGGTTTCGAGACCCAGTACTTC
CDR3: CASGPAGQSGFETQYF
J: TRBJ2-5
V: TRBV12-5
size: NA
D: NA

DNA: TGTGCCTGGAGTGTACTTACTCGCTCGAACACTGAAGCTTTCTTT
CDR3: CAWSVLTRSNTEAFF
J: TRBJ1-1
V: TRBV30
size: NA
D: NA

DNA: TGTGCCAGCAGCTCAACTGCGGGAGGGCAGTTCTTC
CDR3: CASSSTAGGQFF
J: TRBJ2-1
V: TRBV7-2
size: once
D: TRBD2

DNA: TGTGCCAGCAGCCTTGGACAAGAGCAGTACTTC
CDR3: CASSLGQEQYF
J: TRBJ2-7
V: TRBV14
size: NA
D: NA

DNA: TGTGCCAGCAGTGCAGGGTCCCACTATGGCTACACCTTC
CDR3: CASSAGSHYGYTF
J: TRBJ1-2
V: TRBV28
size: NA
D: NA

DNA: TGTGCCAGCAGCCCAGGTAGCGGGAGGGCCACAGATACGCAGTATTTT
CDR3: CASSPGSGRATDTQYF
J: TRBJ2-3
V: TRBV7-9
size: NA
D: TRBD2

DNA: TGTGCCAGCATTCAACAGGGGTGGGCCGGGGAGCTGTTTTTT
CDR3: CASIQQGWAGELFF
J: TRBJ2-2
V: TRBV11-3
size: NA
D: TRBD1

DNA: TGTGCCAGCAGTGAGGGGGTTATCCAGTACTTC
CDR3: CASSEGVIQYF
J: TRBJ2-7
V: TRBV27
size: NA
D: NA

DNA: TGTGCCAGCAGCTCTTACTACAGAGGAACTGAAGCTTTCTTT
CDR3: CASSSYYRGTEAFF
J: TRBJ1-1
V: TRBV5-6
size: NA
D: NA

DNA: TGTGCCAGCAGTCGACGACTAGCGGGGCCCTACGAGCAGTACTTC
CDR3: CASSRRLAGPYEQYF
J: TRBJ2-7
V: TRBV3-1/TRBV3-2
size: NA
D: TRBD2

DNA: TGTGCCAGCAGGGGGCGGAGAACTAATGAAAAACTGTTTTTT
CDR3: CASRGRRTNEKLFF
J: TRBJ1-4
V: TRBV7-3
size: NA
D: NA

DNA: TGTGCCAGCTCACCTCGGGGGGTCACGAATGAAAAACTGTTTTTT
CDR3: CASSPRGVTNEKLFF
J: TRBJ1-4
V: TRBV18
size: NA
D: NA

DNA: TGTGCCAGTAGTGGACAAGTCACCTACGAGCAGTACTTC
CDR3: CASSGQVTYEQYF
J: TRBJ2-7
V: TRBV19
size: NA
D: NA

DNA: TGTGCCAGCGGCTCAGCGTGGGACTCCTCCTACAATGAGCAGTTCTTC
CDR3: CASGSAWDSSYNEQFF
J: TRBJ2-1
V: TRBV5-4
size: NA
D: NA

DNA: TGCGCCAGCAGCCAAGAAGTGGCGGACAGGGGAAACGCTGGAAACACCATATATTTT
CDR3: CASSQEVADRGNAGNTIYF
J: TRBJ1-3
V: TRBV4-1
size: NA
D: TRBD1

DNA: TGTGCCAGCAGCTTAGGAAGGATCGAGCAGTACTTC
CDR3: CASSLGRIEQYF
J: TRBJ2-7
V: TRBV7-8
size: once
D: NA

DNA: TGTGCCAGTAGTATAGTGGTGGGGGGAACTGGGGAGGCTTTCTTT
CDR3: CASSIVVGGTGEAFF
J: TRBJ1-1
V: TRBV19
size: NA
D: NA

DNA: TGTGCCAGCAGCTTAGCGGGGGGCGCAGGGGATTCACCCCTCCACTTT
CDR3: CASSLAGGAGDSPLHF
J: TRBJ1-6
V: TRBV7-8
size: once
D: NA